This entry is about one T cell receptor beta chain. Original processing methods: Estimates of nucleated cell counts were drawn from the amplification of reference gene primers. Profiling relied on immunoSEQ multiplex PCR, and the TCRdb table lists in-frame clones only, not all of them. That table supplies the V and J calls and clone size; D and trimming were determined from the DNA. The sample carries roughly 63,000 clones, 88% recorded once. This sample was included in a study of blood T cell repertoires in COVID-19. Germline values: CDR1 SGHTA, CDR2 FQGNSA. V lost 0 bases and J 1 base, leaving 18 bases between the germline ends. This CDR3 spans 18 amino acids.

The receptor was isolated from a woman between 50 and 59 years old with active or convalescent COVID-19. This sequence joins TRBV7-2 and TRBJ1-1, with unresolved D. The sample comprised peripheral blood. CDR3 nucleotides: TGTGCCAGCAGCTTAGCGCCAGTCAGTGGACGGGAGAACACTGAAGCTTTCTTT. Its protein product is CASSLAPVSGRENTEAFF.